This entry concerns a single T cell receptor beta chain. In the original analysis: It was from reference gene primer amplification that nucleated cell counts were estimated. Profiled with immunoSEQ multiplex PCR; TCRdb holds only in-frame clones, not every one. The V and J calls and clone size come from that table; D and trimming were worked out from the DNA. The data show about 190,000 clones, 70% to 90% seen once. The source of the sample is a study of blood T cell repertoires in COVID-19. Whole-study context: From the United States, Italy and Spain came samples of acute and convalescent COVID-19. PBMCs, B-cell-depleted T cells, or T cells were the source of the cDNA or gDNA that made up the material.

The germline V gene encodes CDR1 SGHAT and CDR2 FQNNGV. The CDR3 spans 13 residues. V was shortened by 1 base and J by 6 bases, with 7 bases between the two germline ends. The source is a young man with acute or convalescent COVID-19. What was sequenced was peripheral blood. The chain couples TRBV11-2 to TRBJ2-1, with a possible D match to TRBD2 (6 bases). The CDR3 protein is CASSLVLANEQFF. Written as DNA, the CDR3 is TGTGCCAGCAGCTTAGTACTAGCCAATGAGCAGTTCTTC.